The next 5 T cell receptor beta chains were all read from a single sample in a study of T-cell reconstitution after alpha-beta-depleted transplantation in children. Researchers prepared the TCRbeta library using unique molecular identifiers, the study reports. Using its own MiXCR run on the PCR reads, TCRdb lists one record per CDR3 protein. The repertoire holds around 580,000 distinct CDR3 sequences, under 30% seen once, with 14% in the top ten. The sequences come from PBMCs, mostly from graft donor cells, collected 360 days after TCRalphabeta/CD19-depleted stem cell transplant. The receptors were gathered from a boy in the first two years of life who had a stem cell transplant for acute myeloid leukemia, so the T cells may come from the graft donor.

This clonotype has just one count. This chain links TRBV12-5 with TRBJ2-3; the D call may be TRBD1 or TRBD2 (5 bases each). V was trimmed by 6 bases and J by 4 bases, leaving 17 bases between them. This CDR3 contains 15 residues. Germline CDR1 reads LGHNT; CDR2 reads FRNRAP. The CDR3 DNA is TGTGCTAGTGGCCTTGAGGCAGGGACGCCAGATACGCAGTATTTT. Its protein product is CASGLEAGTPDTQYF.

This clonotype was counted a few times. The J gene is TRBJ2-7, the V gene TRBV20-1; D unresolved. CDR1 is DFQATT and CDR2 is SNEGSKA in the germline V gene (reference sequence). Trimming pared 6 bases from V and 3 bases from J, leaving 18 bases between. This CDR3 has 14 amino acids. DNA for the CDR3: TGCAGTGCCCTAGAGCCACCGGGCAACTACGAGCAGTACTTC. It yields the protein CSALEPPGNYEQYF.

CDR3 DNA sequence: TGTGCCAGCAGCTTAGCTAGGTCAGGGTACACTGAAGCTTTCTTT. Residues: CASSLARSGYTEAFF. The chain has TRBV7-9 and TRBJ1-1, with a tentative D call TRBD1 (5 bases). CDR3 length: 15 amino acids. Germline V CDR1 and CDR2: SEHNR, FQNEAQ (reference sequence). V gave up 0 bases and J gave up 3 bases, with 11 bases separating them.

This chain uses TRBV7-9 with TRBJ2-5; TRBD1 aligns across 8 bases. Germline loops: CDR1 SEHNR, CDR2 FQNEAQ (reference sequence). The CDR3 has 15 residues. V shed 2 bases, J shed 0 bases, and the junction held 2 bases outside the gene matches. CDR3 nucleotides: TGTGCCAGCAGCTTACGACAGGGGTACCAAGAGACCCAGTACTTC. This translates into CASSLRQGYQETQYF. Filled out from reference TRBV7-9 and TRBJ2-5, the complete variable domain reads DTGVSQNPRHKITKRGQNVTFRCDPISEHNRLYWYRQTLGQGPEFLTYFQNEAQLEKSRLLSDRFSAERPKGSFSTLEIQRTEQGDSAMYLCASSLRQGYQETQYFGPGTRLLVL.

This clonotype was seen only a few times. The chain is built from TRBV27 and TRBJ2-7; TRBD1 aligns across 7 bases. This CDR3 spans 14 amino acids. Germline CDR1 and CDR2: MNHEY and SMNVEV (reference sequence). J gave up 4 bases and V 4 bases, and 7 bases lay outside the gene matches. The CDR3 region has the DNA TGTGCCAGCAGTTCCTCCCGGACAGGATACGAGCAGTACGTC. This translates into CASSSSRTGYEQYV.